The clone carrying this T cell receptor beta chain was seen many times. Its matching antigen is unknown. Germline values: CDR1 SGHDT, CDR2 YYEEEE. The CDR3 loop spans 16 amino acids. Between the trimmed V and J ends, which lost 0 bases and 2 bases, there was a span of 13 bases. The library targeted TCRbeta and was prepared with unique molecular identifiers. Using its own MiXCR run on the PCR reads, TCRdb lists one record per CDR3 protein. The table has hundreds of thousands of distinct CDR3 sequences, 10% to 15% seen once. This entry comes from a study of T-cell reconstitution after alpha-beta-depleted transplantation in children. Regarding the study as a whole: Reportedly, only several hundred clones from non-depleted graft cells drove alpha-beta T-cell counts at about two months. The main origin of T-cell counts and diversity one year after transplant was newly produced T cells.

This clonotype was obtained from a male patient between 5 and 17 years old who had a stem cell transplant for acute myeloid leukemia, so the T cells may come from the graft donor. The V call is TRBV5-6, the J call TRBJ2-3; no clear D gene. Source: PBMCs, mostly from graft donor cells, taken 360 days after TCRalphabeta/CD19-depleted stem cell transplant. The CDR3 loop is CASSLVGGAITDTQYF. CDR3 sequence (DNA): TGTGCCAGCAGCTTGGTCGGCGGAGCAATCACAGATACGCAGTATTTT.